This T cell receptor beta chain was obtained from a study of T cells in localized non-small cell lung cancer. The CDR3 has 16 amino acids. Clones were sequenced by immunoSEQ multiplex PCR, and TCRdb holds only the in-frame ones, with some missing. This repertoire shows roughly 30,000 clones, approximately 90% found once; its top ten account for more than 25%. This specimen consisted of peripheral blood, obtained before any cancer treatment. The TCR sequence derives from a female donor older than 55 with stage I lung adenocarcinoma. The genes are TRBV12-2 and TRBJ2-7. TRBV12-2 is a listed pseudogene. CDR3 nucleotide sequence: TGTGCAAGTCGCTTAGGGTTGGGATTGCCTTCCTACGAGCAGTACTTC. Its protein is CASRLGLGLPSYEQYF.